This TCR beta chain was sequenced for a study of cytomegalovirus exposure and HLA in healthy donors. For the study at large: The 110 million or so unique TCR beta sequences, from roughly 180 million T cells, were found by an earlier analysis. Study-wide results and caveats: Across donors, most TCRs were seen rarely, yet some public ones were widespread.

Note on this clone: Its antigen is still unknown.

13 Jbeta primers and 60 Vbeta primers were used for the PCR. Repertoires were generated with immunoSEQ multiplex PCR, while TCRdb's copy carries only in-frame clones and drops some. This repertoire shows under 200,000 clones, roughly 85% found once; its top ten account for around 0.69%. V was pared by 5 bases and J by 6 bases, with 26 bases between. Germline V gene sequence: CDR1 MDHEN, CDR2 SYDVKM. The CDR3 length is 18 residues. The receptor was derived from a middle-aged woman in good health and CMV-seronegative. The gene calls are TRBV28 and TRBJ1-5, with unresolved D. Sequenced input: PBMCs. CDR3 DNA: TGTGCCAGCAGTCTCTCCCCATTCCGGGCCGCGGGCTTTCAGCCCCAGCATTTT. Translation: CASSLSPFRAAGFQPQHF.